These 27 T cell receptor beta chains came from one sample sequenced in a study of blood T cell repertoires in COVID-19. Method: immunoSEQ multiplex PCR; TCRdb's copy keeps in-frame clones and lacks some. The data contain some 340,000 clones, approximately 82% of them singletons. Input material: peripheral blood. The receptors shown here come from a man younger than 40 with active or convalescent COVID-19.

This clone was seen a single time. The V gene is TRBV6-2 or TRBV6-3, the J gene TRBJ2-7, with 8 bases aligning to TRBD2. CDR3 size: 13 residues. V lost 5 bases, J lost 5 bases, and 5 bases stayed unmatched. Germline values: CDR1 MNHEY, CDR2 SVGEGT. The CDR3, as DNA: TGTGCCAGCAGTCGAGGGACTAGGCACGAGCAGTACTTC. It translates to CASSRGTRHEQYF.

This clone was recorded only once. The chain recombines TRBV7-3 with TRBJ2-2; TRBD1 is a possible D gene (6 bases). V shed 4 bases and J shed 2 bases, with 8 bases lying between them. The CDR3 consists of 14 residues. Germline V lookup: CDR1 SGHTA, CDR2 FQGTGA. The DNA for the CDR3 is TGTGCCAGCAGCTCACAGGGTAACACCGGGGAGCTGTTTTTT. Translated: CASSSQGNTGELFF.

The rearrangement uses TRBV4-3 and TRBJ1-1; D possibly corresponds to TRBD1 (5 bases). V shed 1 base and J shed 1 base, with 13 bases lying between them. The CDR3 sequence is 16 residues long. The V gene's germline CDR1 is LGHNA and CDR2 YSLEER. Written as DNA, the CDR3 is TGCGCCAGCAGCCAAGGTCAGGGCCGTGCGAACACTGAAGCTTTCTTT. Amino acids: CASSQGQGRANTEAFF.

The chain is built from TRBV5-1 and TRBJ1-2; 10 positions match TRBD1. The CDR3 extends over 15 amino acids. CDR1 SGHRS and CDR2 YFSETQ come from the germline V gene. V was clipped by 4 bases and J by 4 bases; unmatched bases: 7. The CDR3 nucleotides are TGCGCCAGCAGCCCCCCGGACAGGGGGGCCTATGGCTACACCTTC. Its translation is CASSPPDRGAYGYTF.

The CDR3, as DNA: TGCGCCAGCAGCTCATCGACAGGGATAAACACCGGGGAGCTGTTTTTT. It translates to CASSSSTGINTGELFF. V is TRBV5-1 and J is TRBJ2-2; TRBD1 matches 7 bases. J gave up 2 bases and V 3 bases, and 7 bases lay outside the gene matches. This CDR3 is 16 amino acids long. The V gene's germline CDR1 is SGHRS and CDR2 YFSETQ.

The CDR3 is CASSARDRANSPLHF. CDR3 in DNA: TGTGCCAGCAGTGCCCGGGACAGGGCGAATTCACCCCTCCACTTT. The chain joins TRBV6-6 to TRBJ1-6; 9 bases line up with TRBD1. CDR1 is MNHNY, CDR2 SVGAGI, per germline (reference sequence). Trimming took 5 bases from V and 7 from J; bases not matched to a gene: 6. This CDR3 has 15 amino acids.

The chain links TRBV7-6 to TRBJ2-1; TRBD2 might be the D (7 bases). This CDR3 is 15 amino acids long. Trimming stripped 3 bases from V and 2 bases from J, with 11 bases between. Germline lookup yields CDR1 SGHVS and CDR2 FNYEAQ. CDR3 sequence (DNA): TGTGCCAGCAGCTTCGGGGGGCAAACCTACAATGAGCAGTTCTTC. It yields the protein CASSFGGQTYNEQFF. Combining the CDR3 with reference TRBV7-6 and TRBJ2-1 gives the whole variable domain GAGVSQSPRYKVTKRGQDVALRCDPISGHVSLYWYRQALGQGPEFLTYFNYEAQQDKSGLPNDRFSAERPEGSISTLTIQRTEQRDSAMYRCASSFGGQTYNEQFFGPGTRLTVL.

V and J are TRBV7-5 and TRBJ1-2; the table calls TRBD1, which could not be checked here. TRBV7-5 is termed a pseudogene. CDR3 size: 15 residues. CDR3 loop: CVRSLAGQGRFSYTF. In DNA, the CDR3 is TGTGTCAGAAGCTTAGCCGGACAGGGGCGTTTTTCCTACACCTTC.

The V gene is TRBV21-1, the J gene TRBJ2-1; TRBD2, as called in the table, went unchecked against the DNA. TRBV21-1 is a documented pseudogene. The CDR3 extends over 15 amino acids. The CDR3 spells CASSKGPSGGTEQFF. The CDR3 DNA follows: TGTGCCAGCAGCAAAGGTCCTAGCGGGGGCACGGAGCAGTTCTTC.

V is TRBV18 and J is TRBJ1-5; possible D gene TRBD1, 5 bases. Germline V gene sequence: CDR1 KGHSH, CDR2 LQKENI. CDR3 length equals 16 residues. Trimming shortened V by 2 bases and J by 0 bases, and 11 bases separated the two germline ends. CDR3 sequence reads: CASSPLGADSNQPQHF. The CDR3 DNA reads as TGTGCCAGCTCACCATTAGGGGCAGATAGCAATCAGCCCCAGCATTTT. Full variable domain (outside the CDR3, taken from reference TRBV18 and TRBJ1-5): NAGVMQNPRHLVRRRGQEARLRCSPMKGHSHVYWYRQLPEEGLKFMVYLQKENIIDESGMPKERFSAEFPKEGPSILRIQQVVRGDSAAYFCASSPLGADSNQPQHFGDGTRLSIL.

The rearrangement links TRBV3-1 (or the pseudogene TRBV3-2) to TRBJ2-1; 9 nucleotides line up with TRBD2. The germline V gene encodes CDR1 LGHDT and CDR2 YNNKEL (reference sequence). J lost 7 bases, V lost 0 bases, and 16 bases had no gene match. The CDR3 sequence is 19 residues long. CDR3 nucleotides: TGTGCCAGCAGCCAAGATTTGGGGATTGGCGGGAGGGCCGTAAATGAGCAGTTCTTC. Amino acid sequence: CASSQDLGIGGRAVNEQFF.

This chain connects TRBV19 to TRBJ1-4; tentative D call: TRBD1 (5 bases). With 2 bases removed from V and 4 bases from J, the gap between germline ends came to 11 bases. The germline gives CDR1 LNHDA, CDR2 SQIVND (reference sequence). The CDR3 consists of 15 residues. This chain's CDR3 is CASSIRGKYNEKLFF. The DNA of the CDR3 is TGTGCCAGTAGTATAAGGGGCAAATATAATGAAAAACTGTTTTTT.

CDR3 nucleotides: TGTGCCAGCTCACCGTCCGGGCGGGGGGGCACAGATACGCAGTATTTT. Its translation: CASSPSGRGGTDTQYF. This rearrangement joins TRBV18 to TRBJ2-3; the match to TRBD2 covers 8 bases. The length of the CDR3 is 16 residues. V lost 3 bases, J lost 1 base, and 6 bases stayed unmatched. CDR1 and CDR2 from the germline V gene are KGHSH and LQKENI.

This clone was counted only a few times. This chain joins TRBV29-1 and TRBJ2-3; D is perhaps TRBD2 (5 bases). CDR1 and CDR2 (germline): SQVTM, ANQGSEA. The CDR3 is made up of 14 amino acids. Trimming shortened V by 5 bases and J by 6 bases, and 18 bases separated the two germline ends. The CDR3 coding sequence is TGCAGCGTTAGGCGGAGGCTAGCCCCGGATACGCAGTATTTT. Its protein product is CSVRRRLAPDTQYF.

The chain uses TRBV5-1 and TRBJ2-1; 7 bases line up with TRBD1. Per the germline V gene, CDR1 is SGHRS and CDR2 is YFSETQ. The CDR3 is made up of 15 amino acids. Trimming took 2 bases from V and 6 from J; bases not matched to a gene: 8. The DNA for the CDR3 is TGCGCCAGCAGCTTACTGGACAGGCGGAGCAATGAGCAGTTCTTC. It codes for CASSLLDRRSNEQFF.

This clone was counted once. In DNA, the CDR3 is TGTGCCAGCAGTCTCCGGGAGGCCCCGGTCTACGAGCAGTACTTC. This encodes CASSLREAPVYEQYF. V and J are TRBV27 and TRBJ2-7, with 7 bases that match TRBD2. The CDR3 contains 15 residues. V gave up 5 bases and J gave up 3 bases; unmatched junction bases: 10. Germline CDR1 is MNHEY and CDR2 is SMNVEV (reference sequence).

This chain connects TRBV6-5 to TRBJ1-1; D ambiguous. This CDR3 comprises 12 residues. The germline gives CDR1 MNHEY, CDR2 SVGAGI. The V end was cut by 7 bases, the J end by 4 bases, with 10 bases between. The CDR3 loop reads CASKLRFTEAFF. The CDR3 nucleotides are TGTGCCAGCAAACTGAGGTTCACTGAAGCTTTCTTT.

The chain combines TRBV4-1 with TRBJ1-3, with 11 bases lining up with TRBD1. Trimming took 1 base from V and 4 from J; bases not matched to a gene: 9. The CDR3 is 18 residues long. CDR1 is MGHRA and CDR2 is YSYEKL in the germline V gene. CDR3 amino acids: CASSQGTGGLLVGNTIYF. The CDR3 nucleotides read TGCGCCAGCAGCCAAGGGACAGGGGGCCTTCTAGTAGGAAACACCATATATTTT.

The rearrangement uses TRBV5-8 and TRBJ2-5; maybe TRBD1 (6 bases). Between the trimmed V and J ends, which lost 4 bases and 2 bases, there was a span of 15 bases. In germline, CDR1 is SGHTS, CDR2 YDEGEE. CDR3 length equals 15 residues. The chain's CDR3 is CASSPPDRTQETQYF. In nucleotides, the CDR3 is TGTGCCAGCAGCCCGCCGGACAGAACTCAAGAGACCCAGTACTTC.

The chain combines TRBV11-2 with TRBJ1-3, with D possibly TRBD1 on 5 matching bases. The V and J ends lost 4 bases and 7 bases respectively, with 23 bases between them. In germline, CDR1 is SGHAT, CDR2 FQNNGV. This CDR3 contains 17 residues. DNA for the CDR3: TGTGCCAGCAGCTCAATTGGGAGGGGTCTAAATCGGAACACCATATATTTT. Residues: CASSSIGRGLNRNTIYF.

The chain has TRBV12-5 and TRBJ2-2, with 11 bases fitting TRBD2. The J segment lost 1 base and the V segment lost 5 bases, leaving 9 bases of the junction unmatched. The germline V gene has CDR1 LGHNT and CDR2 FRNRAP. The CDR3 totals 18 residues. The CDR3 bases are TGTGCTAGTGGTCGCCGACTAGCGGGGCTGGAGAACACCGGGGAGCTGTTTTTT. This encodes CASGRRLAGLENTGELFF.

The chain couples TRBV3-1 (or the pseudogene TRBV3-2) to TRBJ2-5, with 12 bases matching TRBD2. The germline gives CDR1 LGHDT, CDR2 YNNKEL (reference sequence). The CDR3 contains 16 residues. V lost 5 bases and J lost 2; bases outside the gene matches: 6. CDR3: CASSGTSGGQQETQYF. As DNA, the CDR3 is TGTGCCAGCAGCGGAACTAGCGGGGGGCAACAAGAGACCCAGTACTTC.

This chain links TRBV6-4 with TRBJ2-3; 8 positions agree with TRBD2. Germline loops: CDR1 MRHNA, CDR2 SNTAGT. V shed 3 bases, J shed 1 base, and the junction held 3 bases outside the gene matches. This CDR3 comprises 15 residues. The DNA for the CDR3 is TGTGCCAGCAGTGAGAAGACTAGCGGCACAGATACGCAGTATTTT. Amino acid sequence: CASSEKTSGTDTQYF.

The V call is TRBV12-5, the J call TRBJ1-1; D possibly corresponds to TRBD1 (5 bases). Per the germline V gene, CDR1 is LGHNT and CDR2 is FRNRAP. This CDR3 has 18 amino acids. Trimming stripped 2 bases from V and 0 bases from J, with 19 bases between. CDR3: CASGLWGGEVGMNTEAFF. The CDR3 DNA reads as TGTGCTAGTGGTTTGTGGGGCGGGGAGGTCGGGATGAACACTGAAGCTTTCTTT.

V is TRBV4-3 and J is TRBJ2-1, with 10 bases identical to TRBD2. Trimming cost V 1 base and J 6 bases; bases outside gene matches: 3. CDR3 length: 15 residues. Germline V gives CDR1 LGHNA, CDR2 YSLEER. The CDR3 protein is CASSQGLAGRNEQFF. CDR3 nucleotides: TGCGCCAGCAGCCAAGGACTAGCGGGCCGCAATGAGCAGTTCTTC.

The V and J genes are TRBV6-5 and TRBJ1-4; 10 bases line up with TRBD1. Trimming took 0 bases from V and 8 from J; bases not matched to a gene: 3. Germline V gene sequence: CDR1 MNHEY, CDR2 SVGAGI. The CDR3 runs 15 residues. The CDR3 region is CASSYSGTGVEKLFF. CDR3 bases: TGTGCCAGCAGTTACTCAGGGACAGGGGTCGAAAAACTGTTTTTT.

This sequence joins TRBV19 and TRBJ2-1; a possible D gene is TRBD2 (7 bases). Trimming took 7 bases from V and 1 from J, leaving 14 bases between them. Germline CDR1 and CDR2: LNHDA and SQIVND (reference sequence). This CDR3 region has 15 residues. CDR3 residues: CASKGGPTSYNEQFF. CDR3 nucleotides: TGTGCCAGTAAGGGGGGGCCAACGTCCTACAATGAGCAGTTCTTC.